This T cell receptor beta chain was recovered during a study of cytomegalovirus exposure and HLA in healthy donors. The CDR3 length is 15 residues. The germline gives CDR1 MNHNY, CDR2 SVGAGI (reference sequence). The V segment lost 7 bases and the J segment 8 bases; nucleotides outside the gene matches: 12. The PCR contained 60 Vbeta and 13 Jbeta primers. TCRdb's table, derived via immunoSEQ multiplex PCR, lists solely in-frame clones and lacks some. This sample has about 140,000 clones, with 76% found just once. The receptor comes from a man aged 18 to 30 in good health and CMV-seronegative. The rearrangement uses TRBV6-6 and TRBJ2-1; 9 bases agree with TRBD2. Sequencing was performed on PBMCs. CDR3: CASTWGLANVDEQFF. For the CDR3, the DNA is TGTGCCAGCACTTGGGGACTAGCTAACGTCGATGAGCAGTTCTTC.